What follows are 8 T cell receptor beta chains derived from one specimen sequenced in a study of T cells after yellow fever vaccination. TCRdb passed the 5' RACE reads through MiXCR, listing each CDR3 protein once. This table has some 500,000 distinct CDR3 sequences, about 13% appearing once. The material was PBMCs, obtained on the day of the yellow fever booster vaccination. The receptors were gathered from a man younger than 40 who received the YFV17D yellow fever vaccine.

This clonotype has more than one count but fewer than ten. The chain uses TRBV5-1 and TRBJ2-2; D may be TRBD2 (6 bases). Germline V CDR1 and CDR2: SGHRS, YFSETQ. V lost 7 bases, J lost 4 bases, and 11 bases lay in between. The CDR3 is made up of 13 amino acids. DNA for the CDR3: TGCGCCAGCCATCTAGCGTCCACCGGGGAGCTGTTTTTT. This sequence encodes CASHLASTGELFF. The full variable domain, rest sourced from reference TRBV5-1 and TRBJ2-2, is KAGVTQTPRYLIKTRGQQVTLSCSPISGHRSVSWYQQTPGQGLQFLFEYFSETQRNKGNFPGRFSGRQFSNSRSEMNVSTLELGDSALYLCASHLASTGELFFGEGSRLTVL.

This sequence joins TRBV28 and TRBJ2-7, with 7 bases that match TRBD2. This CDR3 contains 15 residues. V dropped 3 bases and J dropped 4; count of bases not matched to a gene: 9. From germline, CDR1 is MDHEN and CDR2 SYDVKM. The CDR3 DNA follows: TGTGCCAGCAGTTTTCCTGGCGGGGAGGGATACGAGCAGTACTTC. Its protein product is CASSFPGGEGYEQYF.

The rearrangement links TRBV4-3 to TRBJ2-1; 8 nucleotides line up with TRBD1. The CDR3 sequence is 16 residues long. Unmatched junction bases numbered 6, after V lost 2 bases and J lost 3 bases. Germline values: CDR1 LGHNA, CDR2 YSLEER. The DNA for the CDR3 is TGCGCCAGCAGCCAACTAGTCAGGGGGCTCTACAATGAGCAGTTCTTC. Translating it yields CASSQLVRGLYNEQFF.

This clonotype showed up many times. The chain employs TRBV27 and TRBJ2-3; TRBD2 matches at 9 bases. Germline CDR1 MNHEY, CDR2 SMNVEV (reference sequence). The V and J ends lost 1 base and 1 base, in that order; junction bases with no gene match: 3. There are 16 residues in the CDR3. The DNA of the CDR3 is TGTGCCAGCAGTTTATGGGCGGGAGGGCGCACAGATACGCAGTATTTT. The encoded protein is CASSLWAGGRTDTQYF.

This clonotype has just a few counts. CDR3 region: CASSPQFASGPWDEQFF. CDR3 in DNA: TGTGCCAGTAGTCCCCAGTTCGCTAGCGGGCCGTGGGATGAGCAGTTCTTC. The V and J genes are TRBV19 and TRBJ2-1; TRBD2 agrees at 8 bases. Germline assignment: CDR1 LNHDA and CDR2 SQIVND (reference sequence). The CDR3 runs to 17 residues. With 5 bases clipped from V and 8 bases from J, the junction kept 17 bases outside the gene matches.

V is TRBV2 and J is TRBJ1-6, with unresolved D. The germline gives CDR1 SNHLY, CDR2 FYNNEI. This CDR3 is 14 amino acids long. V shed 5 bases and J shed 11 bases, with 16 bases lying between them. CDR3 sequence (DNA): TGTGCCAGCAGTAAGGACGCCGATTCAGCACCCCTCCACTTT. Protein product: CASSKDADSAPLHF.

This clonotype was seen more than once but under ten times. V gene TRBV28 combines with J gene TRBJ2-7; 8 bases fit TRBD1. V dropped 6 bases and J dropped 0; count of bases not matched to a gene: 7. Per the germline V gene, CDR1 is MDHEN and CDR2 is SYDVKM. This CDR3 comprises 15 residues. CDR3 sequence: CASRLTGANSYEQYF. DNA of the CDR3: TGTGCCAGCAGACTGACAGGGGCAAACTCCTACGAGCAGTACTTC.

This clonotype has only one observation. The V call is TRBV27, the J call TRBJ2-7; D remains ambiguous. There are 9 residues in the CDR3. Trimming stripped 11 bases from V and 0 bases from J, with 2 bases between. The germline CDR1 and CDR2 sequences are MNHEY and SMNVEV (reference sequence). The CDR3 sequence is CASSYEQYF. CDR3 coding DNA: TGTGCCTCCTCCTACGAGCAGTACTTC.